The entry below gives a single T cell receptor (beta chain) sequence along with its context. The antigen remains unidentified. This sample is part of a study of shared clonotypes between healthy human individuals. Data came from immunoSEQ multiplex PCR; TCRdb stores just in-frame clones and leaves some out. In the table there are millions of clones, around 93% of which are singletons. Study-level points and caveats: Some clonotypes were shared by all four sorted-subset donors, while others were not shared. The non-shared ones had lower generation probabilities than the shared ones.

Naive CD8 populations comprised CD45RO-negative cells positively selected for CCR7, excluding terminally differentiated effector memory CD45RA+ cells. All donors qualified as healthy HIV-negative adults and had experienced no recent acute infections or vaccinations. The CDR3 extends over 17 amino acids. The V call is TRBV21-1, the J call TRBJ2-7; no check of the table's D call, TRBD1, against the DNA was made. TRBV21-1 corresponds to a pseudogene. The sample consisted of naive CD8+ T cells from PBMCs. The receptor comes from a man between 18 and 29 years old in good health. Some clones in this sample may be carry-over from other donors' samples. In nucleotides, the CDR3 is TGTGCCAGCAGCACCCGGACCGGGACACCAAGCCCCTACGAGCAGTACTTC. This encodes CASSTRTGTPSPYEQYF.